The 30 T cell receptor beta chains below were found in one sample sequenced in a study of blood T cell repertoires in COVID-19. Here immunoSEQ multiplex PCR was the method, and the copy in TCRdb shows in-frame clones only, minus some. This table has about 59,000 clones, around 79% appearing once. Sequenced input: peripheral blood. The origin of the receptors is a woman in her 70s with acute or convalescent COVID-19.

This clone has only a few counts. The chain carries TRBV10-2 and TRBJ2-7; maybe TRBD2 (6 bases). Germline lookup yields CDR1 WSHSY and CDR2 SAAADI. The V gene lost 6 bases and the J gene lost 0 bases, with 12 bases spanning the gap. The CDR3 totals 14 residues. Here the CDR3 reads CASSDAGFSYEQYF. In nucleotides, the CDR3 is TGCGCCAGCAGCGACGCGGGATTCTCCTACGAGCAGTACTTC.

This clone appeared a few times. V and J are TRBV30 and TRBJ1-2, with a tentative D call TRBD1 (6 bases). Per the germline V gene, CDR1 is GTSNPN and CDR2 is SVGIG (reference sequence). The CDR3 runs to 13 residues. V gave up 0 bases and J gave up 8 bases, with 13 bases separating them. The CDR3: CAWSVGGAGGYTF. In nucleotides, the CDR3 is TGTGCCTGGAGTGTCGGGGGGGCCGGCGGCTACACCTTC. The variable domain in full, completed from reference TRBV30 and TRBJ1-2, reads SQTIHQWPATLVQPVGSPLSLECTVEGTSNPNLYWYRQAAGRGLQLLFYSVGIGQISSEVPQNLSASRPQDRQFILSSKKLLLSDSGFYLCAWSVGGAGGYTFGSGTRLTVV.

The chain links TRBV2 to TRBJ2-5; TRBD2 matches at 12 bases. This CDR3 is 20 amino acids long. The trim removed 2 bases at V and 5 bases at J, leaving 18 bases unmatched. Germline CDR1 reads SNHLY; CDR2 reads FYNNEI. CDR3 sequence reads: CASSEWLGGASGGDPETQYF. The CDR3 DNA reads TGTGCCAGCAGTGAATGGCTGGGTGGGGCTAGCGGGGGGGATCCGGAGACCCAGTACTTC.

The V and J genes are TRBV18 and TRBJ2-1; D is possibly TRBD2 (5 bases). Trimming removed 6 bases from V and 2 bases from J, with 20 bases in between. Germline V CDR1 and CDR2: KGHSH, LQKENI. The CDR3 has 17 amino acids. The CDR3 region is CASSNRGSGLTYNEQFF. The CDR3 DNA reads TGTGCCAGCTCGAACCGTGGCTCGGGATTGACCTACAATGAGCAGTTCTTC.

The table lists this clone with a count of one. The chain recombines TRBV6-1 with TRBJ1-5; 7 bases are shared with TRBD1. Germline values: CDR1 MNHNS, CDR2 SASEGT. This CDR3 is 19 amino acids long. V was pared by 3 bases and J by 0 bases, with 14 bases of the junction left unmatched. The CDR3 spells CASSDNRGQSPYSNQPQHF. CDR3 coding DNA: TGTGCCAGCAGTGACAACAGGGGACAGTCGCCTTATAGCAATCAGCCCCAGCATTTT.

The CDR3 coding sequence is TGTGCCAGCAGTTACACTAAGGGACACCCATTCTACGAGCAGTACTTC. Translating it yields CASSYTKGHPFYEQYF. The chain has TRBV6-2 or TRBV6-3 and TRBJ2-7; maybe TRBD1 (6 bases). CDR1 and CDR2 (germline): MNHEY, SVGEGT. Trimming stripped 2 bases from V and 3 bases from J, with 17 bases between. The CDR3 spans 16 residues.

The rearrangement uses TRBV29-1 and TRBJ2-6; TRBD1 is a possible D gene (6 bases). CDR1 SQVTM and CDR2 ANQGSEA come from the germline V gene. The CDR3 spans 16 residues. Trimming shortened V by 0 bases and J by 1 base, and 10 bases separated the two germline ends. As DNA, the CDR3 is TGCAGCGTTGAAGATGGGGGCGGATCTGGGGCCAACGTCCTGACTTTC. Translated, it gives CSVEDGGGSGANVLTF.

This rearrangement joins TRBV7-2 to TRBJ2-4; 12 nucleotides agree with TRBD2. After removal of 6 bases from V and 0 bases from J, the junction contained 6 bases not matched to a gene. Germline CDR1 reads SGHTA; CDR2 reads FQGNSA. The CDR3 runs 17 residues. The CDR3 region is CASSWTSGALAKNIQYF. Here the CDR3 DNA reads TGTGCCAGCAGTTGGACTAGCGGGGCACTAGCCAAAAACATTCAGTACTTC.

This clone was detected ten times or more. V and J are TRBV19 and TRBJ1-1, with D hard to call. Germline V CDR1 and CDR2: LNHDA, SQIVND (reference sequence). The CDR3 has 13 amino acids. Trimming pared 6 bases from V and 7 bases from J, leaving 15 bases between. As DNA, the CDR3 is TGTGCCAGTAGCCCACGGGTTAGCGGTGAAGCTTTCTTT. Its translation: CASSPRVSGEAFF.

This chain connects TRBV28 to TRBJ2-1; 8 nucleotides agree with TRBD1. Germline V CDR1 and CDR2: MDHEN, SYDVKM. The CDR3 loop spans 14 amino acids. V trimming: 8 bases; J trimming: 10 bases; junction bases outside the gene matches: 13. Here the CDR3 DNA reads TGTGCCAGCCACTATGGACAGGGAATCAGGGAGCAGTTCTTC. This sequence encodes CASHYGQGIREQFF. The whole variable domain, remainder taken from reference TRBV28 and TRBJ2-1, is DVKVTQSSRYLVKRTGEKVFLECVQDMDHENMFWYRQDPGLGLRLIYFSYDVKMKEKGDIPEGYSVSREKKERFSLILESASTNQTSMYLCASHYGQGIREQFFGPGTRLTVL.

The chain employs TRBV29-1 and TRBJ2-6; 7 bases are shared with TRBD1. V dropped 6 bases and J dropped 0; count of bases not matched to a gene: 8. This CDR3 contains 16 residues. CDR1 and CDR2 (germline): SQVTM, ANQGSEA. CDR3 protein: CSVRTGDFSGANVLTF. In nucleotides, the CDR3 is TGCAGCGTCCGGACAGGAGACTTCTCTGGGGCCAACGTCCTGACTTTC.

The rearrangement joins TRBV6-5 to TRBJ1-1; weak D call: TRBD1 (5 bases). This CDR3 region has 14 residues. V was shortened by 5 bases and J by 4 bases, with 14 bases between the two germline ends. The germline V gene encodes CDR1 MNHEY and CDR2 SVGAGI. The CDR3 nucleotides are TGTGCCAGCAGTCATCCAGACAGAGTCACTGAAGCTTTCTTT. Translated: CASSHPDRVTEAFF.

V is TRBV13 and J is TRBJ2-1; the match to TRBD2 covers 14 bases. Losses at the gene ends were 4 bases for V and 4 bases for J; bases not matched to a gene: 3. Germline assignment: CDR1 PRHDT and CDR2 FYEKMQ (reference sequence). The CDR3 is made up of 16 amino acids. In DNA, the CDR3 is TGTGCCAGCAGCTGGACTAGCGGGGGGCAGTACAATGAGCAGTTCTTC. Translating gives CASSWTSGGQYNEQFF.

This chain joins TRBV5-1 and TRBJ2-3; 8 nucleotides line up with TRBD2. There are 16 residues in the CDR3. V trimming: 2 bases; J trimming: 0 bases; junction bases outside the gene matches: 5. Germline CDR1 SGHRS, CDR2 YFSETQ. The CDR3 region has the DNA TGCGCCAGCAGCTTCACGCGGGGGGTAAGCACAGATACGCAGTATTTT. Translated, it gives CASSFTRGVSTDTQYF.

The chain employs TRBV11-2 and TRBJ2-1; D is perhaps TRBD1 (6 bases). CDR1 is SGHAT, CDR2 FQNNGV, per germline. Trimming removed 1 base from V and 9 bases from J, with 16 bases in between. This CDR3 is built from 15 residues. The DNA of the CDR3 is TGTGCCAGCAGCTTAGCCAGGGTTGAAGGGGGTGAGCAGTTCTTC. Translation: CASSLARVEGGEQFF.

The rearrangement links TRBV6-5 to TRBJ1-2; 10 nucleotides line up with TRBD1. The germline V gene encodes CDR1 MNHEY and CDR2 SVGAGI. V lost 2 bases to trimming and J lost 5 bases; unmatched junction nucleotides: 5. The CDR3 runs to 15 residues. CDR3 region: CASSYGQGGSYGYTF. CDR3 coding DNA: TGTGCCAGCAGTTACGGACAGGGGGGTTCGTATGGCTACACCTTC.

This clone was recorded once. Here the CDR3 reads CASSLQGPNTEAFF. The CDR3 DNA follows: TGTGCCAGCAGCTTACAGGGCCCGAACACTGAAGCTTTCTTT. V is TRBV11-3 and J is TRBJ1-1; D may be TRBD1 (5 bases). Trimming left V 2 bases short and J 1 base short, with 8 bases between. Germline lookup yields CDR1 SGHNT and CDR2 YENEEA. This CDR3 region has 14 residues.

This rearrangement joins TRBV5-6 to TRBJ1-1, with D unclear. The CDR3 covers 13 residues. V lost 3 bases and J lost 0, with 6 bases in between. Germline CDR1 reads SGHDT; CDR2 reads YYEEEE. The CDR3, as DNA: TGTGCCAGCAGCTCAACATTGAACACTGAAGCTTTCTTT. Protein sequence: CASSSTLNTEAFF.

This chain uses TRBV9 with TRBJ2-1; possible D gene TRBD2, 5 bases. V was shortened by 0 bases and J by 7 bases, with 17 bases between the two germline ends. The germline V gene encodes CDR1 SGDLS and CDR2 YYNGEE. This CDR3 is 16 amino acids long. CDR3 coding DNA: TGTGCCAGCAGCGTAGCCGGGTTCGAGGGTTTGAATGAGCAGTTCTTC. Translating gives CASSVAGFEGLNEQFF.

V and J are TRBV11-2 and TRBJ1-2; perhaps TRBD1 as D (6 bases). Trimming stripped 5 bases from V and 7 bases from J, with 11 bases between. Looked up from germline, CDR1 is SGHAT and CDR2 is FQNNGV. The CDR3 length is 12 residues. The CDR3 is CASSPQGFGYTF. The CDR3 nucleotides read TGTGCCAGCAGCCCCCAGGGGTTTGGCTACACCTTC.

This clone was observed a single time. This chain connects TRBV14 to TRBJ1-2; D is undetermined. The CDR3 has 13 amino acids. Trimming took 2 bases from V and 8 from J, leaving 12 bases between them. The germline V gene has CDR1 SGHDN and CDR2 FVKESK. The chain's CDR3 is CASSQKIFGGYTF. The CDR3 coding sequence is TGTGCCAGCAGCCAAAAGATTTTCGGGGGCTACACCTTC.

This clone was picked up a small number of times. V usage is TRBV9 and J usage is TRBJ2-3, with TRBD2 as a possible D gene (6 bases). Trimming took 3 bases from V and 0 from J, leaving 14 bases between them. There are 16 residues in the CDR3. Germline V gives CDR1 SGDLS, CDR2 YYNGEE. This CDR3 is CASSGDSPISTDTQYF. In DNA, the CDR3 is TGTGCCAGCAGCGGGGACTCTCCGATCAGCACAGATACGCAGTATTTT.

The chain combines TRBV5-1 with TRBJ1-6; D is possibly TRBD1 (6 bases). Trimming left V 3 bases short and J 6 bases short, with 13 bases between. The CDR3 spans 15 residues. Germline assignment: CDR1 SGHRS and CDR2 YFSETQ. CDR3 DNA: TGCGCCAGCAGCTCGGGGCGGGGGCGTAATTCACCCCTCCACTTT. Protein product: CASSSGRGRNSPLHF.

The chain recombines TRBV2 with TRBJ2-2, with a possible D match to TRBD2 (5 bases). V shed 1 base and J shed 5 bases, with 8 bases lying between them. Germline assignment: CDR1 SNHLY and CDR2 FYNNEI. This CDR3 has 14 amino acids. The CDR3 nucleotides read TGTGCCAGCAGTGAAGTCGAGGGAACCGGGGAGCTGTTTTTT. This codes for CASSEVEGTGELFF.

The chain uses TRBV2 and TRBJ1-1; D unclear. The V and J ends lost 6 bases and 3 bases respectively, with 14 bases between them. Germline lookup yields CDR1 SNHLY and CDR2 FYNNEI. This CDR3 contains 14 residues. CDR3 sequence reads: CASREPLEYTEAFF. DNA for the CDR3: TGTGCCAGCAGGGAACCTTTGGAGTACACTGAAGCTTTCTTT.

CDR3 in amino acids: CASSWGARGVYEQYF. CDR3 sequence (DNA): TGCGCCAGCAGCTGGGGGGCCAGGGGGGTCTACGAGCAGTACTTC. This chain connects TRBV5-1 to TRBJ2-7; TRBD1 is a possible D gene (7 bases). This CDR3 contains 15 residues. CDR1 is SGHRS, CDR2 YFSETQ, per germline. The V and J ends lost 3 bases and 3 bases respectively, with 16 bases between them.

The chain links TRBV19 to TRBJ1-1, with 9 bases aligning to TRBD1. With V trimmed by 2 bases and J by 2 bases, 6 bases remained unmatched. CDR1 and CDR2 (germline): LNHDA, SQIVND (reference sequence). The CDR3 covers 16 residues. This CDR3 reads CASSIPGQGGNTEAFF. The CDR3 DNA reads TGTGCCAGTAGTATACCGGGACAGGGTGGAAACACTGAAGCTTTCTTT.

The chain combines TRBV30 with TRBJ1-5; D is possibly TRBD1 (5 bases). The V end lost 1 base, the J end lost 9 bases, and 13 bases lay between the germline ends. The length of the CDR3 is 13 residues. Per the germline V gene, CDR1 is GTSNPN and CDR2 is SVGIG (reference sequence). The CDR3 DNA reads TGTGCCTGGAGTGGGCAGGGATTTGGGCCCCAGCATTTT. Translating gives CAWSGQGFGPQHF.

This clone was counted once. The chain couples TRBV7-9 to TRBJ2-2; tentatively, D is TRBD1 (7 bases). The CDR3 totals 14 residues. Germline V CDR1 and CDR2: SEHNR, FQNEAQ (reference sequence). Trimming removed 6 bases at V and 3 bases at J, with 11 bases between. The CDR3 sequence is CASSPGGYTGELFF. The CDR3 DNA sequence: TGTGCCAGCAGTCCAGGGGGGTACACCGGGGAGCTGTTTTTT.

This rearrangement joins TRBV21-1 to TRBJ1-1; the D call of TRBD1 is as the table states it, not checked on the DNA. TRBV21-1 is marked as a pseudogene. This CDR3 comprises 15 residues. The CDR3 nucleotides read TGTGCCAGCACTATAAAGGGCAGGGTGAGCACTGAAGCTTTCTTT. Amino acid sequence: CASTIKGRVSTEAFF.